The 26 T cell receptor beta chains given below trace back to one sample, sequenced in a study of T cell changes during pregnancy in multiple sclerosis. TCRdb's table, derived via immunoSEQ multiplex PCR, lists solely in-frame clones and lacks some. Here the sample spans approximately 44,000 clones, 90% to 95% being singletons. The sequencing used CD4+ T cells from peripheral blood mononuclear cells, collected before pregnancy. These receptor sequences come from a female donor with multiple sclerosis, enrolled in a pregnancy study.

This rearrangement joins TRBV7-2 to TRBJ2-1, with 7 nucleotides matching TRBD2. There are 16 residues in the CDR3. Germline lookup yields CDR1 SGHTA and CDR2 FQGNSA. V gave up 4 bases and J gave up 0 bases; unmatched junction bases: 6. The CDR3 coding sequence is TGTGCCAGCAGCTCCCTCGGGACTAACTCCTACAATGAGCAGTTCTTC. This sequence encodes CASSSLGTNSYNEQFF.

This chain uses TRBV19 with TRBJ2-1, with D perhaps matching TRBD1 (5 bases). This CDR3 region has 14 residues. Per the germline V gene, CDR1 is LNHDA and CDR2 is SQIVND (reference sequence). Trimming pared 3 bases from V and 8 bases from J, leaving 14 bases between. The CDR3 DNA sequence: TGTGCCAGTAGTATCCCCAGGGCTTTGGATGAGCAGTTCTTC. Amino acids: CASSIPRALDEQFF.

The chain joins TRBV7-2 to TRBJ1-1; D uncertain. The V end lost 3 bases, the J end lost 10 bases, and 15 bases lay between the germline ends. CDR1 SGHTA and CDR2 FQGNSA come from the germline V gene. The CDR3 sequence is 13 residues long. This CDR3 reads CASSFADAGTAFF. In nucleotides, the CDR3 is TGTGCCAGCAGCTTCGCGGACGCGGGTACAGCTTTCTTT.

In DNA form, the CDR3 reads TGTGCCAGCAGCCGGACCGGGACAGGGCGCTACGAGCAGTACTTC. This encodes CASSRTGTGRYEQYF. V gene TRBV5-4 combines with J gene TRBJ2-7, with TRBD1 matching 9 bases. The germline CDR1 and CDR2 sequences are SGHNT and YYREEE (reference sequence). Trimming cost V 4 bases and J 3 bases; bases outside gene matches: 8. This CDR3 is built from 15 residues. Full variable domain (missing parts from reference TRBV5-4 and TRBJ2-7): ETGVTQSPTHLIKTRGQQVTLRCSSQSGHNTVSWYQQALGQGPQFIFQYYREEENGRGNFPPRFSGLQFPNYSSELNVNALELDDSALYLCASSRTGTGRYEQYFGPGTRLTVT.

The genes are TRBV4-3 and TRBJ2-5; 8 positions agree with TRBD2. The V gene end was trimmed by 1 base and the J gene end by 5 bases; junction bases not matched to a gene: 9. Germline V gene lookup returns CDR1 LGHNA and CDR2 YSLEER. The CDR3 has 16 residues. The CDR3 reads CASSQGVGSGAETQYF. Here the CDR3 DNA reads TGCGCCAGCAGCCAAGGGGTTGGTAGCGGGGCCGAGACCCAGTACTTC.

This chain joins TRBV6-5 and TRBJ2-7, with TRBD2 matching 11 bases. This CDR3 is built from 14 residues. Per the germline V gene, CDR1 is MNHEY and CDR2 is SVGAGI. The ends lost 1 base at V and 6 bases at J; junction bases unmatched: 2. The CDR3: CASSYFLAGGEQYF. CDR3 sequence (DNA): TGTGCCAGCAGTTACTTTCTAGCGGGGGGCGAGCAGTACTTC.

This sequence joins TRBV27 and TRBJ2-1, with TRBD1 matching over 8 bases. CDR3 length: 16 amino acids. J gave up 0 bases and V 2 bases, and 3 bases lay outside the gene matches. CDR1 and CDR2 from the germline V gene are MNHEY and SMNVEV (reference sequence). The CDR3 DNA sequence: TGTGCCAGCAGTTTACGGACAGGGAGCTCCTACAATGAGCAGTTCTTC. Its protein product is CASSLRTGSSYNEQFF.

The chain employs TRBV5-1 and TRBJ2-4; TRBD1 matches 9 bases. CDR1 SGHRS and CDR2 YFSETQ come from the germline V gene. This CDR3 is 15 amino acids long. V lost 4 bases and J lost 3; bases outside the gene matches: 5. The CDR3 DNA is TGCGCCAGCAGCACGGGACAGGGAGACAAAAACATTCAGTACTTC. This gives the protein CASSTGQGDKNIQYF.

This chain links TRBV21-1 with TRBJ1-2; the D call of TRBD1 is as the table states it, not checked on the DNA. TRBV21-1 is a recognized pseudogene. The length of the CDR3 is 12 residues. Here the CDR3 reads CASSKSGHGYTF. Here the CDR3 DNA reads TGTGCCAGCAGCAAATCAGGGCATGGCTACACCTTC.

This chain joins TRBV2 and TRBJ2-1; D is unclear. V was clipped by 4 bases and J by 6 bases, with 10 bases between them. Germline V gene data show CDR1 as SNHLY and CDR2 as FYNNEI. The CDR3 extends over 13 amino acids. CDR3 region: CASSVSVANEQFF. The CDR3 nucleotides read TGTGCCAGCAGTGTTTCCGTAGCCAATGAGCAGTTCTTC.

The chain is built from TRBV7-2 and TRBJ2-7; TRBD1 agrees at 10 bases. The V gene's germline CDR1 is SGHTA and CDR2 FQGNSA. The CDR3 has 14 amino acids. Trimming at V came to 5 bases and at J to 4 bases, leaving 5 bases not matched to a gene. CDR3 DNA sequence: TGTGCCAGCAGCCCCAGGACAGGGGGTTACGAGCAGTACTTC. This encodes CASSPRTGGYEQYF.

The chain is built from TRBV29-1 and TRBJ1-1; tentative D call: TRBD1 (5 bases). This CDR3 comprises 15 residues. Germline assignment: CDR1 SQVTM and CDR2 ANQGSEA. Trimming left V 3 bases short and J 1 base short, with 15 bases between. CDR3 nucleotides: TGCAGCGTTGAGGGGGGGGGTCGTCGGAACACTGAAGCTTTCTTT. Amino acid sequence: CSVEGGGRRNTEAFF.

The CDR3 sequence: CASSYELNTEAFF. CDR3 nucleotides: TGTGCCAGCAGTTACGAGCTGAACACTGAAGCTTTCTTT. V usage is TRBV6-5 and J usage is TRBJ1-1; D is undetermined. The CDR3 has 13 amino acids. Germline assignment: CDR1 MNHEY and CDR2 SVGAGI. Trimming removed 2 bases at V and 0 bases at J, with 4 bases between.

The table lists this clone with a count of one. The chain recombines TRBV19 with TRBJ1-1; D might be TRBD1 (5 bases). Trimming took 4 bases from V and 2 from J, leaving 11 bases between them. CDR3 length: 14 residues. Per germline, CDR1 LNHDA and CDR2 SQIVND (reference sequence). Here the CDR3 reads CASSTTRTNTEAFF. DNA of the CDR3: TGTGCCAGTAGTACCACGAGGACAAACACTGAAGCTTTCTTT.

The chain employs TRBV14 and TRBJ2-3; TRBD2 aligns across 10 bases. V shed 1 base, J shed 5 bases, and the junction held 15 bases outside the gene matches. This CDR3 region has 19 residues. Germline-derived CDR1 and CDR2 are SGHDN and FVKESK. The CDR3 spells CASSQVTLWSGGAGDTQYF. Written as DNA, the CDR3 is TGTGCCAGCAGCCAAGTAACCCTATGGAGCGGGGGGGCGGGAGATACGCAGTATTTT.

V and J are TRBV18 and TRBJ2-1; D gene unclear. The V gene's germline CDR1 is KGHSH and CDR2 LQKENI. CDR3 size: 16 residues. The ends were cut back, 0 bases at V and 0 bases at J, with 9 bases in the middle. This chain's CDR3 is CASSPPLLSSYNEQFF. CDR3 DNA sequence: TGTGCCAGCTCACCACCGTTGCTAAGCTCCTACAATGAGCAGTTCTTC. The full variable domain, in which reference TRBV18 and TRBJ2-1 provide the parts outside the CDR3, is NAGVMQNPRHLVRRRGQEARLRCSPMKGHSHVYWYRQLPEEGLKFMVYLQKENIIDESGMPKERFSAEFPKEGPSILRIQQVVRGDSAAYFCASSPPLLSSYNEQFFGPGTRLTVL.

The CDR3 loop is CASGGGGRADTQYF. The CDR3 nucleotides read TGTGCCAGCGGAGGAGGAGGACGAGCAGATACGCAGTATTTT. This chain connects TRBV9 to TRBJ2-3; TRBD2 is a possible D gene (5 bases). The germline gives CDR1 SGDLS, CDR2 YYNGEE. This CDR3 spans 14 amino acids. Trimming pared 7 bases from V and 4 bases from J, leaving 16 bases between.

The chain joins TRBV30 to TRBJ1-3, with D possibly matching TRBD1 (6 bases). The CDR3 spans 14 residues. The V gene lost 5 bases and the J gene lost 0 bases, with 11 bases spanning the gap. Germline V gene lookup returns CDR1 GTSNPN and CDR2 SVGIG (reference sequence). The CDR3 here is CAWLQGRSGNTIYF. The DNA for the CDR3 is TGTGCCTGGCTACAGGGTCGCTCTGGAAACACCATATATTTT.

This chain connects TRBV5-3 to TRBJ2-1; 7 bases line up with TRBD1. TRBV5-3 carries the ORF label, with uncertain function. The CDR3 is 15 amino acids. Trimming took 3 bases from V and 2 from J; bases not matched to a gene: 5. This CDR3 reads CARSSLDRAYNEQFF. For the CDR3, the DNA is TGTGCCAGAAGCTCCCTTGACAGGGCCTACAATGAGCAGTTCTTC.

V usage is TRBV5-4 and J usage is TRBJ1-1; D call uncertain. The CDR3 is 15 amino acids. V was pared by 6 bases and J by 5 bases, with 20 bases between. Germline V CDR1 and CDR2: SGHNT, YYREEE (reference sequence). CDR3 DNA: TGTGCCAGCACCGAAGGAGGTCTAGGGAGGACTGAAGCTTTCTTT. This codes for CASTEGGLGRTEAFF.

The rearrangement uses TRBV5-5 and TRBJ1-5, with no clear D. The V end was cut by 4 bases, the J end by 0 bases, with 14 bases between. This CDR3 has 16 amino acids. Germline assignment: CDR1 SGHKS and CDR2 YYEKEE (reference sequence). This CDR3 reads CASSPAPGNSNQPQHF. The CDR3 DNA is TGTGCCAGCAGCCCTGCTCCGGGGAATAGCAATCAGCCCCAGCATTTT.

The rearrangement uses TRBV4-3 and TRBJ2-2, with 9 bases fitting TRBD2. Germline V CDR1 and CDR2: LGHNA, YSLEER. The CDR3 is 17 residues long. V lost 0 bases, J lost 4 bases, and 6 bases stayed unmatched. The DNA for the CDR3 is TGCGCCAGCAGCCAAGAGTGGCTAGCGGGGCCCACCGGGGAGCTGTTTTTT. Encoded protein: CASSQEWLAGPTGELFF.

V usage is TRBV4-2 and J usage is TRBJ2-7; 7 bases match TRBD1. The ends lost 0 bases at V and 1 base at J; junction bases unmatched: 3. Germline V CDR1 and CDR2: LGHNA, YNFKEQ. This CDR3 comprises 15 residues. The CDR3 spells CASSQDYRGSYEQYF. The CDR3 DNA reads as TGTGCCAGCAGCCAAGACTACAGGGGATCCTACGAGCAGTACTTC.

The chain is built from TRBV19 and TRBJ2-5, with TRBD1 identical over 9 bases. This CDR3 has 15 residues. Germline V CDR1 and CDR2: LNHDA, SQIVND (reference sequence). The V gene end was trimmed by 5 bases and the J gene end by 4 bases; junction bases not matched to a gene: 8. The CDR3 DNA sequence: TGTGCCAGTAGTTTGACAGGGGGGAGTCTAGAGACCCAGTACTTC. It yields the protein CASSLTGGSLETQYF.

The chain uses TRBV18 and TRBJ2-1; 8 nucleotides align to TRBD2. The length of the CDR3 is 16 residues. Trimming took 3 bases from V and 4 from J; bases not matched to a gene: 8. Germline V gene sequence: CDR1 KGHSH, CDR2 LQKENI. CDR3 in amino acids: CASSPVGSGAYNEQFF. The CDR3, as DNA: TGTGCCAGCTCACCGGTCGGTAGCGGGGCATACAATGAGCAGTTCTTC.

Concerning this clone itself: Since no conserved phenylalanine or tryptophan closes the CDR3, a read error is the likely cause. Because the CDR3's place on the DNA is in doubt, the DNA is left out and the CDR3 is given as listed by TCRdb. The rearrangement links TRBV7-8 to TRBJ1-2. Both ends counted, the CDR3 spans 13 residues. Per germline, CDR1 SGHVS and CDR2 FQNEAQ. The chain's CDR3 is CASSLGEGVKLFI.